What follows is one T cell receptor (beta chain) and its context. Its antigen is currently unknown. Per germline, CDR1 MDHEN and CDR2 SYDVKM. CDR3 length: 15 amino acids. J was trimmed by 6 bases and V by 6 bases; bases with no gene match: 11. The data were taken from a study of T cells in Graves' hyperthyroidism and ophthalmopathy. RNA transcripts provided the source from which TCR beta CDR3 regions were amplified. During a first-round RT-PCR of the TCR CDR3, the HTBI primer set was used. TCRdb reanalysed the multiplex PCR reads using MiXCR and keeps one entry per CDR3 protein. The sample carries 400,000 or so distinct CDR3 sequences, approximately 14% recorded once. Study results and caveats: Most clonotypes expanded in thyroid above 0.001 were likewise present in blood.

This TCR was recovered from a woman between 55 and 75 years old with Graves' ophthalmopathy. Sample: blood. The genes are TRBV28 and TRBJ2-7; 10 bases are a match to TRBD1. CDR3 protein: CASRATGTGDSEQYF. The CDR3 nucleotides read TGTGCCAGCAGGGCGACCGGGACAGGGGATTCCGAGCAGTACTTC.